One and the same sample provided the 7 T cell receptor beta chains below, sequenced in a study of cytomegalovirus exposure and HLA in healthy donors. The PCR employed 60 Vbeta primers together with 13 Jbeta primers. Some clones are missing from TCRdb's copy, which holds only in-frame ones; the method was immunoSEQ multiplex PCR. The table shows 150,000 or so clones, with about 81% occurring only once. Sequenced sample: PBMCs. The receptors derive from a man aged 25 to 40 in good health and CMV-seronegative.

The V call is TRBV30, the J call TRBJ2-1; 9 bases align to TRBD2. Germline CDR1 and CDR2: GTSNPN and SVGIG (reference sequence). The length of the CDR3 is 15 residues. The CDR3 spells CATTEAGGPRNEQFF. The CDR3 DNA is TGTGCTACAACTGAGGCGGGAGGGCCTCGGAATGAGCAGTTCTTC. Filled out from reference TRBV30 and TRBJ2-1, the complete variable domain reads SQTIHQWPATLVQPVGSPLSLECTVEGTSNPNLYWYRQAAGRGLQLLFYSVGIGQISSEVPQNLSASRPQDRQFILSSKKLLLSDSGFYLCATTEAGGPRNEQFFGPGTRLTVL.

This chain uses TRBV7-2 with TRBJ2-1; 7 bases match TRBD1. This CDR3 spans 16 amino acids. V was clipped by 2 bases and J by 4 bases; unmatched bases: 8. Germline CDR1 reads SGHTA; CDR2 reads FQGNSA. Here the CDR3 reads CASSLLSGTDYNEQFF. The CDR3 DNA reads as TGTGCCAGCAGCTTACTCTCCGGGACAGATTACAATGAGCAGTTCTTC. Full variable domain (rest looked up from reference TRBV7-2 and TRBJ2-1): GAGVSQSPSNKVTEKGKDVELRCDPISGHTALYWYRQSLGQGLEFLIYFQGNSAPDKSGLPSDRFSAERTGGSVSTLTIQRTQQEDSAVYLCASSLLSGTDYNEQFFGPGTRLTVL.

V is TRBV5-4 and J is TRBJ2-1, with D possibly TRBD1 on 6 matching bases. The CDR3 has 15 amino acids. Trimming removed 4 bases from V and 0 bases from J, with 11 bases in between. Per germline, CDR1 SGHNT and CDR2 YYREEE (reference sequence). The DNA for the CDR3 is TGTGCCAGCAGCGAGGACAGCAGCTCCTACAATGAGCAGTTCTTC. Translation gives CASSEDSSSYNEQFF.

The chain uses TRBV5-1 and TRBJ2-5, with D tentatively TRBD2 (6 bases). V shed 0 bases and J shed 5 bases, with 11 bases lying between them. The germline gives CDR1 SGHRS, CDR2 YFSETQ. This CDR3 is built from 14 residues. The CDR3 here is CASSLGGVVETQYF. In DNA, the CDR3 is TGCGCCAGCAGCTTGGGCGGGGTGGTGGAGACCCAGTACTTC.

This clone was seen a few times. The CDR3 spells CASSLKPHGHPNYGYTF. The CDR3 DNA sequence: TGTGCCAGCAGTCTTAAACCCCACGGACACCCTAACTATGGCTACACCTTC. V is TRBV27 and J is TRBJ1-2, with D possibly being TRBD1 (5 bases). The CDR3 has 17 amino acids. V lost 5 bases, J lost 0 bases, and 19 bases lay in between. Per the germline V gene, CDR1 is MNHEY and CDR2 is SMNVEV (reference sequence).

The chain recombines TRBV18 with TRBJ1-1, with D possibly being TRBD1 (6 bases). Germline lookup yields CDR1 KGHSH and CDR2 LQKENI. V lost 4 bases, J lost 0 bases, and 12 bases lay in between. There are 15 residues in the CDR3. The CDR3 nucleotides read TGTGCCAGCTCACATTATCAGGGGTTGAACACTGAAGCTTTCTTT. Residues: CASSHYQGLNTEAFF.

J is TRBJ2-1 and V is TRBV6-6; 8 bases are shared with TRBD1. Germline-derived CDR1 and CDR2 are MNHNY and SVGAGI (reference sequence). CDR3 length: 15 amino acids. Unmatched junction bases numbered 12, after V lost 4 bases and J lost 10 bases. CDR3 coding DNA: TGTGCCAGCAGTTCCGCCCCGGACAGGGTAAAAGAGCAGTTCTTC. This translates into CASSSAPDRVKEQFF.